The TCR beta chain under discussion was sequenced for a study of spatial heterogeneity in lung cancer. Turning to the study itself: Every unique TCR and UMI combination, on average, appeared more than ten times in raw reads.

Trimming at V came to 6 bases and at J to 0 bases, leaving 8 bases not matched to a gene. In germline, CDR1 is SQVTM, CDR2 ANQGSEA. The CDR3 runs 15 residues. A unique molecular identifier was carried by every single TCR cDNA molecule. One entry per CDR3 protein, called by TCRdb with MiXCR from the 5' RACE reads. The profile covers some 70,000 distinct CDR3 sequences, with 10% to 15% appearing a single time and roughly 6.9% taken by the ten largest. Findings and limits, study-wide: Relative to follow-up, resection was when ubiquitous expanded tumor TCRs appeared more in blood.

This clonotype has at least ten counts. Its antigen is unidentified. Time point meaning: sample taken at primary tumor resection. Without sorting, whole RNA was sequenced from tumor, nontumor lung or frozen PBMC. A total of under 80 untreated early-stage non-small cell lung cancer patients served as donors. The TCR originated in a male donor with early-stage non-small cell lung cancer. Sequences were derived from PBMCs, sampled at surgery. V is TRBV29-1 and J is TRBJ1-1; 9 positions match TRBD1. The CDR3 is CSVGTGTHMNTEAFF. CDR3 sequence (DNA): TGCAGCGTAGGGACAGGGACCCACATGAACACTGAAGCTTTCTTT.